This entry features one T cell receptor beta chain sequence. Antigen specificity is unknown. After expansion with viral peptide pools in the ViraFEST assay, antigen-specific CD4+ T cells were sequenced. CD4+ T cells were isolated after roughly nine days of culture. None of the vaccinated had previously contracted SARS-CoV-2, and their nucleocapsid antibodies tested negative. Every well got a few million PBMC, which were grown with about 9.6 IU/ml IL-2 and 9 to 10 ug/ml peptides. It was on days 3 and 7 that half the medium was replaced with IL-2 medium. The source of the sample is a study of vaccination effects on CD4 cells after COVID-19. Study findings and constraints: Convalescent patients were scarce, and early post-infection timepoints were absent. Clones that were induced by infection or by vaccine showed marked contraction late after vaccination.

Trimming cost V 5 bases and J 8 bases; bases outside gene matches: 8. The CDR3 runs 14 residues. CDR1 and CDR2 (germline): ENHRY, SYGVKD. Repertoires were generated with immunoSEQ multiplex PCR, while TCRdb's copy carries only in-frame clones and drops some. This sample has 30,000 to 45,000 clones, with roughly 70% found just once. The genes are TRBV10-3 and TRBJ1-3; 8 bases are a match to TRBD1. The material was CD4+ T cells from PBMCs cultured with SARS-CoV-2 spike peptides, obtained before COVID-19 vaccination. The source is a human donor who received a COVID-19 vaccine. CDR3 nucleotide sequence: TGTGCCATCAGTCCTTTTACAGGGGGGGACACCATATATTTT. Protein product: CAISPFTGGDTIYF.